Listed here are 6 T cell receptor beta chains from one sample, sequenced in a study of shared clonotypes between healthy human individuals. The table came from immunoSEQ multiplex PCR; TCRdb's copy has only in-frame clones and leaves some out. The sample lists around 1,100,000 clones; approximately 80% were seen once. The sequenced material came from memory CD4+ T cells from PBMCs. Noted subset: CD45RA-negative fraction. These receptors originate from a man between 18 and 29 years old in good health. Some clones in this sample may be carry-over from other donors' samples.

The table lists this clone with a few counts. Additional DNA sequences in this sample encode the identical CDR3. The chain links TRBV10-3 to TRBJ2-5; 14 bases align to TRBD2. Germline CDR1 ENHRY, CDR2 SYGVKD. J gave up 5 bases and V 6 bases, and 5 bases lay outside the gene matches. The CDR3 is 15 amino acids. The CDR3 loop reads CAIRGLAGAGETQYF. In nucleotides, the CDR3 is TGTGCCATCAGGGGACTAGCGGGAGCCGGTGAGACCCAGTACTTC.

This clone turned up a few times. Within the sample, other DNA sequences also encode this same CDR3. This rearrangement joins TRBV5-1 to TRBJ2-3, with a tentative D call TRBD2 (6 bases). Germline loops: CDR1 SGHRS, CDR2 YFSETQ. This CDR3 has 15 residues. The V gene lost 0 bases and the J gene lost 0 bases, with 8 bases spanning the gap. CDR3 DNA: TGCGCCAGCAGCTTGGGCGGGACTAGCACAGATACGCAGTATTTT. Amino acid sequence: CASSLGGTSTDTQYF.

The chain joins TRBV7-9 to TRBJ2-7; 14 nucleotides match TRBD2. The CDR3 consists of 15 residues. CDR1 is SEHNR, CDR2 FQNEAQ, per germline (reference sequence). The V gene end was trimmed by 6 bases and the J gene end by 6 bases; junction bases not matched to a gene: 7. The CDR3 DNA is TGTGCCAGCAGAGGGACTAGCGGGAGAGTTTCCGAGCAGTACTTC. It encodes CASRGTSGRVSEQYF. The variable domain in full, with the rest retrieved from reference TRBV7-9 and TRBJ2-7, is DTGVSQNPRHKITKRGQNVTFRCDPISEHNRLYWYRQTLGQGPEFLTYFQNEAQLEKSRLLSDRFSAERPKGSFSTLEIQRTEQGDSAMYLCASRGTSGRVSEQYFGPGTRLTVT.

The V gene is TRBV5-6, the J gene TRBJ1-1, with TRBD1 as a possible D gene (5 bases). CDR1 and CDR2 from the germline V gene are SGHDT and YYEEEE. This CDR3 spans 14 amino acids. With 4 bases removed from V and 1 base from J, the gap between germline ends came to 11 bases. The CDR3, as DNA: TGTGCCAGCAGCCGAGGGGTAAGGAACACTGAAGCTTTCTTT. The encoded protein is CASSRGVRNTEAFF.

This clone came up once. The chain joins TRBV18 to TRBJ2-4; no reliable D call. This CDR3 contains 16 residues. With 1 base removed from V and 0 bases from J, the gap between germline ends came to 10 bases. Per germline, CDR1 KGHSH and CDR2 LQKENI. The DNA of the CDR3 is TGTGCCAGCTCACCACTGGGAACCCTAGCCAAAAACATTCAGTACTTC. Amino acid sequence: CASSPLGTLAKNIQYF.

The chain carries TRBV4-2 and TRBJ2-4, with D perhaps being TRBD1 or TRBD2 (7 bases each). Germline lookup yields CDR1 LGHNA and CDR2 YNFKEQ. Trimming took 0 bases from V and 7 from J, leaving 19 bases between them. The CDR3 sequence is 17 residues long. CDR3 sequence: CASSQEEGAGVSNIQYF. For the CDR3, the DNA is TGTGCCAGCAGCCAAGAGGAGGGGGCGGGAGTGAGTAACATTCAGTACTTC.